The 25 T cell receptor beta chains listed next were all sequenced from one sample in a study of regulatory T cells in long-lasting Graves disease. Time point noted: newly diagnosed GD, antithyroid drugs for less than 3 months. The TCR library was made from RNA extracted from PBMCs. HTBI primers from iRepertoire and Arm-PCR of CDR3 regions yielded the TCR beta libraries. A single record per CDR3 protein comes from TCRdb applying MiXCR to the multiplex PCR reads. The table includes about 400,000 distinct CDR3 sequences, about a sixth detected once. The sample was also reused in another study, on T cells in Graves' hyperthyroidism and ophthalmopathy.

This specimen consisted of peripheral blood mononuclear cells (PBMCs), obtained at new diagnosis, from a patient treated with antithyroid drugs. These receptors were taken from a young woman with Graves disease.

The chain joins TRBV10-2 to TRBJ2-7; D unresolved. This CDR3 contains 14 residues. Trimming stripped 1 base from V and 2 bases from J, with 9 bases between. CDR1 WSHSY and CDR2 SAAADI come from the germline V gene. The CDR3 nucleotides read TGCGCCAGCAGTGAGTTTGGTCAGACCTACGAGCAGTACTTC. This gives the protein CASSEFGQTYEQYF.

The chain uses TRBV2 and TRBJ2-1, with 10 positions matching TRBD1. The CDR3 is made up of 21 amino acids. J gave up 1 base and V 6 bases, and 21 bases lay outside the gene matches. The germline V gene encodes CDR1 SNHLY and CDR2 FYNNEI. CDR3 sequence: CASRNLLGGTGDAMSYNEQFF. The CDR3 DNA sequence: TGTGCCAGCAGAAATTTGTTGGGCGGGACAGGGGATGCCATGTCCTACAATGAGCAGTTCTTC.

In regard to this clonotype: It may be a read error: a sequence one base away is much more abundant. This chain links TRBV6-1 with TRBJ2-7; no reliable D call. Germline CDR1 and CDR2: MNHNS and SASEGT. V shed 3 bases and J shed 7 bases, with 10 bases lying between them. The CDR3 length is 12 residues. CDR3 sequence: CASSEFQVEQYF. For the CDR3, the DNA is TGTGCCAGCAGTGAGTTCCAAGTAGAGCAGTACTTC.

Details on this clonotype: This likely stems from a read error, as it lies one base from a far larger clone. The chain combines TRBV28 with TRBJ2-5, with TRBD2 matching 9 bases. CDR1 is MDHEN and CDR2 is SYDVKM in the germline V gene. CDR3 length: 13 residues. CDR3 nucleotide sequence: TGTGCCAGCAGTCCTAGCGGGACGGAGACCCGGTACTTC. Its translation is CASSPSGTETRYF. The full variable domain, completed using reference TRBV28 and TRBJ2-5, is DVKVTQSSRYLVKRTGEKVFLECVQDMDHENMFWYRQDPGLGLRLIYFSYDVKMKEKGDIPEGYSVSREKKERFSLILESASTNQTSMYLCASSPSGTETRYFGPGTRLLVL.

This clonotype was counted at least ten times. The V call is TRBV5-1, the J call TRBJ1-1; a weak D match, TRBD1 (6 bases). The V gene lost 1 base and the J gene lost 0 bases, with 16 bases spanning the gap. The CDR3 length is 17 residues. CDR1 is SGHRS, CDR2 YFSETQ, per germline. The chain's CDR3 is CASSLWTRGYMNTEAFF. CDR3 sequence (DNA): TGCGCCAGCAGCTTGTGGACCAGGGGCTACATGAACACTGAAGCTTTCTTT.

There are many counts of this clonotype. This rearrangement joins TRBV4-1 to TRBJ2-7, with D hard to call. Germline V CDR1 and CDR2: MGHRA, YSYEKL. The CDR3 contains 12 residues. V was pared by 4 bases and J by 12 bases, with 16 bases between. The CDR3 protein is CASSPLTGPLYF. CDR3 in DNA: TGCGCCAGCAGCCCCCTCACGGGCCCGTTGTACTTC.

Details on this clonotype: The junction differs from germline at one of its ends, possibly a read error. The chain has TRBV15 and TRBJ2-1; TRBD2 agrees at 9 bases. Germline CDR1 LNHNV, CDR2 YYDKDF (reference sequence). The CDR3 spans 14 residues. The CDR3 DNA follows: TGTGTCACCAGCGGGGGGCCGTCCTACAATGAGCAGTTCTTC. This translates into CVTSGGPSYNEQFF.

This clonotype was picked up a small number of times. The chain recombines TRBV5-1 with TRBJ1-1; D not resolved. The CDR3 is 15 residues long. Trimming stripped 3 bases from V and 1 base from J, with 13 bases between. CDR1 is SGHRS and CDR2 is YFSETQ in the germline V gene. This CDR3 is CASSSTLHQNTEAFF. CDR3 nucleotide sequence: TGCGCCAGCAGCTCCACCTTACACCAGAACACTGAAGCTTTCTTT.

This clonotype was detected only a few times. V gene TRBV19 combines with J gene TRBJ1-5; no firm D call. Germline-derived CDR1 and CDR2 are LNHDA and SQIVND (reference sequence). The CDR3 totals 15 residues. The V gene lost 5 bases and the J gene lost 4 bases, with 15 bases spanning the gap. The CDR3 coding sequence is TGTGCCAGTAGTCTGGAGGCGGGGTCGAATCAGCCCCAGCATTTT. Its protein is CASSLEAGSNQPQHF.

The rearrangement uses TRBV20-1 and TRBJ1-3; the match to TRBD1 covers 9 bases. Unmatched junction bases numbered 4, after V lost 3 bases and J lost 7 bases. The CDR3 spans 13 residues. Per germline, CDR1 DFQATT and CDR2 SNEGSKA (reference sequence). The CDR3 is CSASRDRVNTIYF. DNA for the CDR3: TGCAGTGCTAGTCGGGACAGGGTGAACACCATATATTTT.

This clonotype was recorded at least ten times. The chain links TRBV4-1 to TRBJ2-3; TRBD2 matches at 7 bases. This CDR3 region has 17 residues. Germline CDR1 is MGHRA and CDR2 is YSYEKL. The V gene end was trimmed by 1 base and the J gene end by 5 bases; junction bases not matched to a gene: 12. Here the CDR3 reads CASSQAWRGGREDTQYF. The CDR3 DNA sequence: TGCGCCAGCAGCCAAGCGTGGCGGGGAGGGCGTGAAGATACGCAGTATTTT.

This clonotype came up many times. The rearrangement joins TRBV6-5 to TRBJ2-5, with D unresolved. Germline V gives CDR1 MNHEY, CDR2 SVGAGI. V was clipped by 2 bases and J by 7 bases, with 8 bases between them. This CDR3 spans 12 amino acids. The CDR3 coding sequence is TGTGCCAGCAGTTACGGGCTCGGGACCCAGTACTTC. Translated: CASSYGLGTQYF.

This clonotype was recorded many times. The CDR3 loop reads CASSRRDGNTEAFF. Written as DNA, the CDR3 is TGTGCCAGCAGCAGAAGGGACGGTAACACTGAAGCTTTCTTT. The chain joins TRBV3-1 to TRBJ1-1; possibly TRBD1 for D (5 bases). V was trimmed by 5 bases and J by 2 bases, leaving 12 bases between them. The CDR3 extends over 14 amino acids. Germline assignment: CDR1 LGHDT and CDR2 YNNKEL (reference sequence).

This clonotype showed up many times. DNA of the CDR3: TGCGCCAGCAGCCAAATCGGGAATGAGCAGTTCTTC. Residues: CASSQIGNEQFF. The chain combines TRBV4-1 with TRBJ2-1, with D uncertain. V was pared by 2 bases and J by 7 bases, with 6 bases between. Germline CDR1 reads MGHRA; CDR2 reads YSYEKL. The length of the CDR3 is 12 residues.

This clonotype was seen repeatedly, ten times or more. A read error may produce the germline difference seen at one junction end. The CDR3 sequence: CASSSPTVTDEQLF. The DNA of the CDR3 is TGTGCCAGCAGTTCCCCGACAGTGACGGATGAGCAGCTCTTC. This chain uses TRBV28 with TRBJ2-1, with D possibly matching TRBD1 (5 bases). The CDR3 runs to 14 residues. The germline V gene encodes CDR1 MDHEN and CDR2 SYDVKM.

This clonotype was observed many times. The gene calls are TRBV6-2 or TRBV6-3 and TRBJ2-7; possibly TRBD1 or TRBD2 for D (5 bases each). Germline V gene sequence: CDR1 MNHEY, CDR2 SVGEGT. This CDR3 comprises 15 residues. Deletions cut 2 bases from V and 3 bases from J, with 14 bases between. CDR3 in amino acids: CASSYQAWGNYEQYF. The CDR3 region has the DNA TGTGCCAGCAGTTACCAGGCCTGGGGGAACTACGAGCAGTACTTC.

This clonotype has ten or more counts. The V gene is TRBV7-9, the J gene TRBJ2-7; D is undetermined. Trimming stripped 3 bases from V and 0 bases from J, with 12 bases between. From germline, CDR1 is SEHNR and CDR2 FQNEAQ (reference sequence). The CDR3 spans 15 residues. The CDR3 coding sequence is TGTGCCAGCAGCTTCCCCATACACGGCTCCTACGAGCAGTACTTC. Residues: CASSFPIHGSYEQYF.

In DNA form, the CDR3 reads TGTGCCATCGGTTCAGGAGACACAGATACGCAGTATTTT. The encoded protein is CAIGSGDTDTQYF. The chain employs TRBV3-1 and TRBJ2-3, with no clear D. V shed 10 bases and J shed 2 bases, with 13 bases lying between them. This CDR3 has 13 amino acids. CDR1 is LGHDT and CDR2 is YNNKEL in the germline V gene (reference sequence).

With regard to this clonotype: Being one base from a much bigger clone, this may be a read error. The CDR3 is CASGDRAGATGELFF. The DNA of the CDR3 is TGTGCCAGCGGTGATCGAGCGGGAGCGACCGGGGAGCTGTTTTTT. This chain uses TRBV6-4 with TRBJ2-2; 8 bases fit TRBD2. CDR3 size: 15 residues. CDR1 is MRHNA, CDR2 SNTAGT, per germline.

This clonotype was observed a few times. This sequence joins TRBV5-1 and TRBJ2-1, with 10 bases identical to TRBD2. The V and J ends lost 3 bases and 9 bases, in that order; junction bases with no gene match: 6. Germline assignment: CDR1 SGHRS and CDR2 YFSETQ. This CDR3 contains 14 residues. In DNA, the CDR3 is TGCGCCAGCAGCTCAGCGGGAGGGCCGGCTGAGCAGTTCTTC. Amino acid sequence: CASSSAGGPAEQFF.

Details on this clonotype: Germline and junction disagree at one end, which may indicate a read error. The chain carries TRBV19 and TRBJ1-1; TRBD1 is a possible D gene (5 bases). In germline, CDR1 is LNHDA, CDR2 SQIVND (reference sequence). The CDR3 has 12 residues. CDR3 loop: CVSSRQGTEAFF. Here the CDR3 DNA reads TGTGTCAGTAGTCGGCAGGGCACTGAAGCTTTCTTT.

This clonotype showed up many times. CDR3 DNA sequence: TGTGCCAGCTCACCCCAGGAGACAGTTTCCTACGAGCAGTACTTC. As protein: CASSPQETVSYEQYF. The rearrangement joins TRBV18 to TRBJ2-7; the D gene is possibly TRBD1 (5 bases). Trimming stripped 3 bases from V and 1 base from J, with 13 bases between. The CDR3 spans 15 residues. Germline CDR1 and CDR2: KGHSH and LQKENI.

This clonotype was picked up a small number of times. The chain combines TRBV9 with TRBJ2-5; tentatively, D is TRBD2 (6 bases). V lost 0 bases, J lost 8 bases, and 8 bases lay in between. Germline V CDR1 and CDR2: SGDLS, YYNGEE. The CDR3 consists of 12 residues. The CDR3 is CASSVVGGTQYF. CDR3 sequence (DNA): TGTGCCAGCAGCGTAGTCGGGGGAACCCAGTACTTC. The variable domain in full, completed from reference TRBV9 and TRBJ2-5, reads DSGVTQTPKHLITATGQRVTLRCSPRSGDLSVYWYQQSLDQGLQFLIQYYNGEERAKGNILERFSAQQFPDLHSELNLSSLELGDSALYFCASSVVGGTQYFGPGTRLLVL.

This chain uses TRBV6-2 or TRBV6-3 with TRBJ1-2; D remains ambiguous. V gave up 2 bases and J gave up 4 bases, with 5 bases separating them. Germline CDR1 is MNHEY and CDR2 is SVGEGT. CDR3 length: 12 amino acids. The chain's CDR3 is CASSYGGYGYTF. CDR3 nucleotides: TGTGCCAGCAGTTACGGCGGCTATGGCTACACCTTC.

This clonotype has a count of ten or more. The V and J genes are TRBV2 and TRBJ2-5, with no clear D. The CDR3 runs 12 residues. In germline, CDR1 is SNHLY, CDR2 FYNNEI. Trimming took 6 bases from V and 2 from J, leaving 7 bases between them. As DNA, the CDR3 is TGTGCCAGCAGGGAGCTACAAGAGACCCAGTACTTC. Its protein product is CASRELQETQYF.